These 6 T cell receptor beta chains share one sample of origin, sequenced in a study of glioma-infiltrating T cells after dendritic cell vaccination. Regarding time point: after dendritic cell vaccination, including at tumor progression/relapse. The protocol was immunoSEQ multiplex PCR, while the TCRdb copy is restricted to in-frame clones and leaves out a portion. Of tens of thousands of clones in the sample, around 84% were seen once. The input for sequencing was blood, taken after dendritic cell vaccination. The receptors shown here come from a human donor with glioblastoma.

A single count supports this clone. V gene TRBV27 combines with J gene TRBJ1-4; perhaps TRBD1 as D (5 bases). Per germline, CDR1 MNHEY and CDR2 SMNVEV (reference sequence). This CDR3 comprises 14 residues. The ends were cut back, 4 bases at V and 8 bases at J, with 14 bases in the middle. This chain's CDR3 is CASSWSRVDEKLFF. The CDR3 DNA reads as TGTGCCAGCAGTTGGAGCAGGGTCGACGAAAAACTGTTTTTT.

DNA of the CDR3: TGCGCCAGCAGCGCCAGGGGGCACTACGAGCAGTACTTC. It encodes CASSARGHYEQYF. This chain uses TRBV5-1 with TRBJ2-7; TRBD1 matches 8 bases. Losses at the gene ends were 4 bases for V and 3 bases for J; bases not matched to a gene: 3. CDR1 is SGHRS, CDR2 YFSETQ, per germline. This CDR3 has 13 residues.

The CDR3 protein is CASSPELDRLNTEAFF. The CDR3 bases are TGTGCCAGCAGCCCAGAATTAGACAGATTGAACACTGAAGCTTTCTTT. This sequence joins TRBV11-2 and TRBJ1-1, with a tentative D call TRBD1 (5 bases). This CDR3 has 16 residues. Trimming cost V 5 bases and J 0 bases, with 16 bases left between them. Germline loops: CDR1 SGHAT, CDR2 FQNNGV.

The J gene is TRBJ1-1, the V gene TRBV18; no clear D gene. The CDR3 has 13 residues. CDR1 KGHSH and CDR2 LQKENI come from the germline V gene. Trimming took off 6 bases at V and 1 base at J, with 9 bases between the two ends. CDR3 region: CASSTGENTEAFF. In DNA, the CDR3 is TGTGCCAGCTCTACGGGAGAGAACACTGAAGCTTTCTTT.

The chain combines TRBV7-2 with TRBJ1-3, with 7 bases that match TRBD1. After removal of 2 bases from V and 2 bases from J, the junction contained 3 bases not matched to a gene. The CDR3 has 15 amino acids. The germline V gene encodes CDR1 SGHTA and CDR2 FQGNSA. The CDR3 protein is CASSLSTGAGNTIYF. DNA for the CDR3: TGTGCCAGCAGCTTATCTACAGGGGCTGGAAACACCATATATTTT.

This rearrangement joins TRBV4-2 to TRBJ2-1; D uncertain. This CDR3 has 14 residues. V shed 1 base and J shed 7 bases, with 11 bases lying between them. Germline-derived CDR1 and CDR2 are LGHNA and YNFKEQ. This CDR3 reads CASSQGLKENEQFF. The DNA of the CDR3 is TGTGCCAGCAGCCAAGGTCTGAAGGAGAATGAGCAGTTCTTC.